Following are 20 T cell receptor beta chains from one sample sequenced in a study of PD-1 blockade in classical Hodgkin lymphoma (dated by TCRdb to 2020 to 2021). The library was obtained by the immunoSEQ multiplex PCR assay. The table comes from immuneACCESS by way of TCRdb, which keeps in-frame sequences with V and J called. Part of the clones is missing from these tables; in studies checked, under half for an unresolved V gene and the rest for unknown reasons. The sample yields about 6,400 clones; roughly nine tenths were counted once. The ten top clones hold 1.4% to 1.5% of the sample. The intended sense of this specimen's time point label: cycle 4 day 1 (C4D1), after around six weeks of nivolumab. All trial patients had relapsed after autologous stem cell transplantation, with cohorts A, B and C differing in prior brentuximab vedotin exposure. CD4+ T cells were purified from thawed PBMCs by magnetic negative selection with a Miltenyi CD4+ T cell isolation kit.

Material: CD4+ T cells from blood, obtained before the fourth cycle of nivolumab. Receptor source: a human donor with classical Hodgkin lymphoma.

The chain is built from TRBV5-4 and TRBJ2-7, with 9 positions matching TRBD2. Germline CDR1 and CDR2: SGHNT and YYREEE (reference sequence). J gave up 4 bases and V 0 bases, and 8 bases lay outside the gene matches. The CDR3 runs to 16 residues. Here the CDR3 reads CASSLGASGATYEQYF. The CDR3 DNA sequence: TGTGCCAGCAGCTTGGGTGCTAGCGGGGCTACTTACGAGCAGTACTTC. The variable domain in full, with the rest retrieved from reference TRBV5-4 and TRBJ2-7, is ETGVTQSPTHLIKTRGQQVTLRCSSQSGHNTVSWYQQALGQGPQFIFQYYREEENGRGNFPPRFSGLQFPNYSSELNVNALELDDSALYLCASSLGASGATYEQYFGPGTRLTVT.

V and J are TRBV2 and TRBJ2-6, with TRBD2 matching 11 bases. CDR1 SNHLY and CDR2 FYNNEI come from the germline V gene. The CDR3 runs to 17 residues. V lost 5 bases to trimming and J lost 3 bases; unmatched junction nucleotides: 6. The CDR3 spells CASSPRLAGYGANVLTF. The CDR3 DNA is TGTGCCAGCAGTCCAAGACTAGCGGGGTATGGGGCCAACGTCCTGACTTTC.

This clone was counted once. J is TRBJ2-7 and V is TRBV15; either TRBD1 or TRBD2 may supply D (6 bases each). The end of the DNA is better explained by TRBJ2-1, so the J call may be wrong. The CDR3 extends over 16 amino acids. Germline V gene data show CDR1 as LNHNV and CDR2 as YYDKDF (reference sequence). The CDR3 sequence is CATSRDSPGAGNEQFF. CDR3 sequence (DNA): TGTGCCACCAGCAGAGATAGCCCGGGGGCGGGGAATGAGCAGTTCTTC.

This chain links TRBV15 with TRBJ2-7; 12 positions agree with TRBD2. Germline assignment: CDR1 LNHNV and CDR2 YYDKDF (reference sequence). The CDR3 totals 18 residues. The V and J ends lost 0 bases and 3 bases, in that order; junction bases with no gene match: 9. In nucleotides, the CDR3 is TGTGCCACCAGCAGAGAACTAGCGGGAGGACTTAGGGGCTACGAGCAGTACTTC. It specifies CATSRELAGGLRGYEQYF.

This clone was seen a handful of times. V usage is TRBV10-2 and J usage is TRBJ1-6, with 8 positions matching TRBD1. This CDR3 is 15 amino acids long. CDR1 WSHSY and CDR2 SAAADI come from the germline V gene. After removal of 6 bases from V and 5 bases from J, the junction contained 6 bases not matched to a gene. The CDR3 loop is CASRVPDRDNSPLHF. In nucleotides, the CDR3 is TGCGCCAGCAGAGTCCCGGACAGGGATAATTCACCCCTCCACTTT.

CDR3 DNA sequence: TGTGCCAGCAGCCCGCAGCGGGCCCCCTACGAGCAGTACTTC. It codes for CASSPQRAPYEQYF. The rearrangement joins TRBV7-8 to TRBJ2-7; perhaps TRBD2 as D (6 bases). Trimming pared 5 bases from V and 2 bases from J, leaving 13 bases between. CDR3 length: 14 residues. Germline CDR1 and CDR2: SGHVS and FQNEAQ.

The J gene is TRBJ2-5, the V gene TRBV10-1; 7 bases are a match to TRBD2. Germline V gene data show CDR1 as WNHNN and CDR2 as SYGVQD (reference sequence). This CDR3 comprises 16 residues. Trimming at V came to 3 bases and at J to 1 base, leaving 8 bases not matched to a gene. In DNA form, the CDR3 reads TGCGCCAGCAGTGACGGCGGGAGAACACTCCAAGAGACCCAGTACTTC. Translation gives CASSDGGRTLQETQYF.

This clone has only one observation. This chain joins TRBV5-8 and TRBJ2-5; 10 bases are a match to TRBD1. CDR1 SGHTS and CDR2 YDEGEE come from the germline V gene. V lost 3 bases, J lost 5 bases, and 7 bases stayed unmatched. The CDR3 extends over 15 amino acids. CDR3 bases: TGTGCCAGCAGCTATTGGACAGGGGGGCGTGAGACCCAGTACTTC. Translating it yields CASSYWTGGRETQYF.

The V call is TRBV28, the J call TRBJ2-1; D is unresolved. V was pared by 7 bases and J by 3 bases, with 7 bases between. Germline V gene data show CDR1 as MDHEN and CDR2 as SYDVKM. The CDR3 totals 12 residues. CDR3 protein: CASKTFYNEQFF. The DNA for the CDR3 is TGTGCCAGCAAAACTTTCTACAATGAGCAGTTCTTC.

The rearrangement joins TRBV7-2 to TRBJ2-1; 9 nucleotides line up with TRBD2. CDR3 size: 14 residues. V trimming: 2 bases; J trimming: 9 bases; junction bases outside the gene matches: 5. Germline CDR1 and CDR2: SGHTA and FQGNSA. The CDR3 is CASSLWLAGIEQFF. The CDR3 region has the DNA TGTGCCAGCAGCTTATGGCTAGCGGGAATTGAGCAGTTCTTC.

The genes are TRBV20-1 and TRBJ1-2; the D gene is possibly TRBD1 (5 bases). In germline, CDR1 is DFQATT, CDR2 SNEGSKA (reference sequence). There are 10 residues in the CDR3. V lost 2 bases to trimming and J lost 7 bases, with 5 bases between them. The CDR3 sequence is CSARRGGYTF. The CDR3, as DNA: TGCAGTGCTAGAAGGGGTGGCTACACCTTC.

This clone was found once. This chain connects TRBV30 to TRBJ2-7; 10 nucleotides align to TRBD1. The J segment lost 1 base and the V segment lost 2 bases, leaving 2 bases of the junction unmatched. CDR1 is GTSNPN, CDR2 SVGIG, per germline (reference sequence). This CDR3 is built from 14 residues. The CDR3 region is CAWSRDRGSYEQYF. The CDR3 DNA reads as TGTGCCTGGAGTCGGGACAGGGGATCCTACGAGCAGTACTTC.

The DNA of the CDR3 is TGTGCCAGCGGGGCCGAACACAATCAGCCCCAGCATTTT. Translation gives CASGAEHNQPQHF. V gene TRBV2 combines with J gene TRBJ1-5; D is perhaps TRBD1 (5 bases). Per the germline V gene, CDR1 is SNHLY and CDR2 is FYNNEI. Trimming shortened V by 8 bases and J by 3 bases, and 11 bases separated the two germline ends. The CDR3 runs 13 residues.

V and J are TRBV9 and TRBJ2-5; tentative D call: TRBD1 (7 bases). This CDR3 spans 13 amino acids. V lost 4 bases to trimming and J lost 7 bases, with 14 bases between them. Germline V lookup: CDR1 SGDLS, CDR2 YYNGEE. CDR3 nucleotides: TGTGCCAGCAGCATAGGGACAGCGGGGACCCAGTACTTC. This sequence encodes CASSIGTAGTQYF.

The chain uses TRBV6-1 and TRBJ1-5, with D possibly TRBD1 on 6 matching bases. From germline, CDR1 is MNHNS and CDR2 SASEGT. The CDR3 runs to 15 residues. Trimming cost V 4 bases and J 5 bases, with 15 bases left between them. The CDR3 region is CASSVPGARHQPQHF. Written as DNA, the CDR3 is TGTGCCAGCAGTGTCCCGGGGGCAAGGCATCAGCCCCAGCATTTT.

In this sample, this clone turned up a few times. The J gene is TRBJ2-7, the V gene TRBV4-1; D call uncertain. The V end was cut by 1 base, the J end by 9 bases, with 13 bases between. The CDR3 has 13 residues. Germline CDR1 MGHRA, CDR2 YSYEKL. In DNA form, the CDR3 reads TGCGCCAGCAGCCAAGGTTTGAATACGAGGCAGTACTTC. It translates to CASSQGLNTRQYF.

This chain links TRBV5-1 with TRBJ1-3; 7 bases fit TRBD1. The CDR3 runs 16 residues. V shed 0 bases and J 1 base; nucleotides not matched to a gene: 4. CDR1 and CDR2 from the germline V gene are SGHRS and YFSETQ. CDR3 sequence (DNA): TGCGCCAGCAGCTTGGGGGGACAGCCGTCTGGAAACACCATATATTTT. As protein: CASSLGGQPSGNTIYF.

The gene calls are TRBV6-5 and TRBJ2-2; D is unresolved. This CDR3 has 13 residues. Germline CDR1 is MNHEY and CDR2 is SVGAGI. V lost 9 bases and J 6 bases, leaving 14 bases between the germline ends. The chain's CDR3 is CASRAHGPGELFF. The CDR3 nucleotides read TGTGCCAGTAGGGCCCATGGTCCCGGGGAGCTGTTTTTT.

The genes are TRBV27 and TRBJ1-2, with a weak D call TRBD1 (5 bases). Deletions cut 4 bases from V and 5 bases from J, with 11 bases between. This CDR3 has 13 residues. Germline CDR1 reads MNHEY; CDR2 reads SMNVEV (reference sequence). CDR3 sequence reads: CASSSTGRYGYTF. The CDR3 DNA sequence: TGTGCCAGCAGTTCTACAGGTCGGTATGGCTACACCTTC.

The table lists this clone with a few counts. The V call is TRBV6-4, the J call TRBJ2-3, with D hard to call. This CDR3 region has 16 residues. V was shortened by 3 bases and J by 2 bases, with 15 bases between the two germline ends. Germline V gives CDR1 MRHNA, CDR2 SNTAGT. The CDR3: CASSEEATSNTDTQYF. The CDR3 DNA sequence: TGTGCCAGCAGTGAGGAAGCAACCTCTAACACAGATACGCAGTATTTT.